This entry features one T cell receptor (beta chain) sequence. Its cognate antigen is unknown. This sample was included in a study of PD-1 blockade in classical Hodgkin lymphoma. Turning to the study itself: Each patient was given nivolumab 3 mg/kg through a vein every 2 weeks.

This table comes from immunoSEQ multiplex PCR, and its TCRdb copy is limited to in-frame clones, with some not included. The sample has under 20,000 clones, 60% to 85% seen once. CDR1 and CDR2 (germline): LGHNA, YSLEER. The CDR3 covers 15 residues. Trimming removed 0 bases at V and 2 bases at J, with 8 bases between. As to time point: cycle 4 day 1 (C4D1), after around six weeks of nivolumab. Every one of the patients relapsed after autologous stem cell transplantation (brentuximab vedotin exposure was variable). The study's findings and limits: While CD8+ TCR diversity did not rise significantly by C4D1, CD4+ TCR diversity did. Prior therapy or disease activity may underlie the repertoire differences, whose causes remain undefined. Newly diagnosed and completely responding patients shared comparable baseline diversity.

The J gene is TRBJ2-1, the V gene TRBV4-3; perhaps TRBD2 as D (5 bases). The TCR comes from a human donor with classical Hodgkin lymphoma. This specimen consisted of peripheral blood mononuclear cells (PBMCs), obtained before the fourth cycle of nivolumab. The DNA of the CDR3 is TGCGCCAGCAGCCAAGAGCGGGTAACCTACAATGAGCAGTTCTTC. Translated: CASSQERVTYNEQFF.